One and the same sample provided the 4 T cell receptor beta chains below, sequenced in a study of T cells in Graves' hyperthyroidism and ophthalmopathy. Researchers took RNA transcripts and amplified the TCR beta CDR3 regions from them. The TCR CDR3 was amplified in a first-round RT-PCR using the HTBI primer set. TCRdb reanalysed the multiplex PCR reads using MiXCR and keeps one entry per CDR3 protein. Among about 640,000 distinct CDR3 sequences listed, about 20% were seen once. The sample was blood. Receptors were obtained from a man in his thirties or forties with Graves' ophthalmopathy.

CDR3 DNA: TGTGCCAGCAAGGGTTGGACTAATGAAAAACTGTTTTTT. Encoded protein: CASKGWTNEKLFF. The chain is built from TRBV28 and TRBJ1-4; the D is unclear. Between the trimmed V and J ends, which lost 7 bases and 2 bases, there was a span of 8 bases. The length of the CDR3 is 13 residues. In germline, CDR1 is MDHEN, CDR2 SYDVKM.

This clonotype was seen more than once but under ten times. CDR3 protein: CASSTGTSGPNNEQFF. As DNA, the CDR3 is TGTGCCAGCAGCACCGGGACTAGCGGGCCGAACAATGAGCAGTTCTTC. The chain joins TRBV7-2 to TRBJ2-1; 12 bases fit TRBD2. V lost 5 bases to trimming and J lost 5 bases; unmatched junction nucleotides: 7. CDR3 length equals 16 residues. Germline V gene sequence: CDR1 SGHTA, CDR2 FQGNSA.

This clonotype occurred many times. This sequence joins TRBV11-3 and TRBJ2-2; TRBD1 agrees at 8 bases. Trimming cost V 4 bases and J 4 bases; bases outside gene matches: 5. This CDR3 is 15 amino acids long. Germline loops: CDR1 SGHNT, CDR2 YENEEA. CDR3 protein: CASSSQGVATGELFF. CDR3 nucleotide sequence: TGTGCCAGCAGCTCACAGGGGGTCGCCACCGGGGAGCTGTTTTTT.

About this clonotype itself: A much more abundant neighbour one base away suggests this may be a read error. This CDR3 is missing its conserved last phenylalanine or tryptophan, likely due to a read error. The chain employs TRBV28 and TRBJ1-1; possibly TRBD1 for D (6 bases). Germline V lookup: CDR1 MDHEN, CDR2 SYDVKM. With 6 bases removed from V and 1 base from J, the gap between germline ends came to 18 bases. This CDR3 spans 16 amino acids. Written as DNA, the CDR3 is TGTGCCAGCAGAACCGGAAGGGGACAAAAGAACACTGAAGCTTTCCTT. Translating it yields CASRTGRGQKNTEAFL.